One and the same sample provided the 14 T cell receptor beta chains below, sequenced in a study of blood T cell repertoires in COVID-19. The data were produced by immunoSEQ multiplex PCR, yet TCRdb's version contains in-frame clones alone and is incomplete. The sample records tens of thousands of clones, 90% being singletons. The sample consisted of peripheral blood. Every receptor here comes from an elderly woman with active or convalescent COVID-19.

The DNA for the CDR3 is TGCGCCAGCAGTCGCGACAGCAGTACCGGGGAGCTGTTTTTT. It codes for CASSRDSSTGELFF. This chain links TRBV5-1 with TRBJ2-2, with D perhaps TRBD1 (5 bases). The CDR3 has 14 amino acids. Trimming stripped 5 bases from V and 5 bases from J, with 13 bases between. The germline V gene encodes CDR1 SGHRS and CDR2 YFSETQ.

The V call is TRBV27, the J call TRBJ2-1; D possibly corresponds to TRBD2 (5 bases). CDR1 is MNHEY and CDR2 is SMNVEV in the germline V gene (reference sequence). Trimming cost V 5 bases and J 5 bases, with 13 bases left between them. This CDR3 is 14 amino acids long. The CDR3 protein is CASSSWENNNEQFF. CDR3 in DNA: TGTGCCAGCAGTAGTTGGGAGAACAACAATGAGCAGTTCTTC.

The J gene is TRBJ2-1, the V gene TRBV6-5, with 7 bases aligning to TRBD2. The CDR3 spans 15 residues. After removal of 9 bases from V and 3 bases from J, the junction contained 11 bases not matched to a gene. CDR1 and CDR2 (germline): MNHEY, SVGAGI. CDR3 loop: CASRERGGGYNEQFF. The CDR3 bases are TGTGCCAGTCGGGAGCGCGGCGGGGGCTACAATGAGCAGTTCTTC.

This sequence joins TRBV28 and TRBJ1-2, with 7 bases identical to TRBD1. In germline, CDR1 is MDHEN, CDR2 SYDVKM. The CDR3 has 13 residues. The junction had 5 bases not matched to a gene; V was cut back by 10 bases and J by 0 bases. The CDR3 region has the DNA TGTGCCACCCTGGACAGGACTAACTATGGCTACACCTTC. Its protein is CATLDRTNYGYTF.

The sample holds a few counts of this clone. V usage is TRBV2 and J usage is TRBJ1-6; D ambiguous. V lost 0 bases and J 9 bases, leaving 9 bases between the germline ends. Germline assignment: CDR1 SNHLY and CDR2 FYNNEI. This CDR3 has 14 amino acids. The DNA of the CDR3 is TGTGCCAGCAGTGAAGCGGGAGGCGGTTCACCCCTCCACTTT. This codes for CASSEAGGGSPLHF.

This chain connects TRBV28 to TRBJ1-1, with TRBD1 as a possible D gene (5 bases). V was clipped by 7 bases and J by 4 bases, with 13 bases between them. The CDR3 is made up of 13 amino acids. Germline assignment: CDR1 MDHEN and CDR2 SYDVKM. CDR3 bases: TGTGCCAGCATCGAGGGGAGGACCACTGAAGCTTTCTTT. Translating gives CASIEGRTTEAFF.

The V and J genes are TRBV28 and TRBJ1-1, with a weak D call TRBD1 (5 bases). The germline V gene has CDR1 MDHEN and CDR2 SYDVKM. This CDR3 has 15 amino acids. The V gene lost 5 bases and the J gene lost 5 bases, with 18 bases spanning the gap. Here the CDR3 DNA reads TGTGCCAGCAGTACGGAAGGGGCAGTCGGAACTGAAGCTTTCTTT. Protein product: CASSTEGAVGTEAFF.

This chain uses TRBV19 with TRBJ1-2, with 8 bases identical to TRBD1. The V gene's germline CDR1 is LNHDA and CDR2 SQIVND (reference sequence). CDR3 size: 13 residues. V shed 10 bases and J 4 bases; nucleotides not matched to a gene: 8. The CDR3 sequence: CATNRDRSYGYTF. The DNA for the CDR3 is TGTGCCACCAACCGGGACAGGAGCTATGGCTACACCTTC. The variable domain in full, with the rest retrieved from reference TRBV19 and TRBJ1-2, is DGGITQSPKYLFRKEGQNVTLSCEQNLNHDAMYWYRQDPGQGLRLIYYSQIVNDFQKGDIAEGYSVSREKKESFPLTVTSAQKNPTAFYLCATNRDRSYGYTFGSGTRLTVV.

J is TRBJ1-2 and V is TRBV6-5; 7 bases agree with TRBD1. Per germline, CDR1 MNHEY and CDR2 SVGAGI. The CDR3 is 12 amino acids. The V segment lost 5 bases and the J segment 7 bases; nucleotides outside the gene matches: 4. CDR3: CASSNQGVGYTF. Here the CDR3 DNA reads TGTGCCAGCAGTAACCAGGGGGTTGGCTACACCTTC.

CDR3 protein: CASSLNSGDYEQYF. The CDR3 region has the DNA TGTGCCAGCAGCTTGAATTCCGGAGACTACGAGCAGTACTTC. The V and J genes are TRBV5-6 and TRBJ2-7; D not certain. CDR1 and CDR2 from the germline V gene are SGHDT and YYEEEE. The length of the CDR3 is 14 residues. Trimming pared 1 base from V and 3 bases from J, leaving 11 bases between.

The V gene is TRBV25-1, the J gene TRBJ2-1, with 10 bases matching TRBD1. V shed 4 bases and J 9 bases; nucleotides not matched to a gene: 9. This CDR3 is 15 amino acids long. The germline CDR1 and CDR2 sequences are MGHDK and SYGVNS. The CDR3 is CASSGEDRGAFEQFF. In nucleotides, the CDR3 is TGTGCCAGCAGTGGTGAGGACAGGGGGGCCTTTGAGCAGTTCTTC.

The rearrangement uses TRBV27 and TRBJ1-5; TRBD1 agrees at 8 bases. Germline V gene lookup returns CDR1 MNHEY and CDR2 SMNVEV (reference sequence). The CDR3 is made up of 16 amino acids. After removal of 5 bases from V and 3 bases from J, the junction contained 9 bases not matched to a gene. The CDR3 region has the DNA TGTGCCAGCAGTCCCCGGACAGGGACCGTCAATCAGCCCCAGCATTTT. Translating gives CASSPRTGTVNQPQHF.

The V and J genes are TRBV7-2 and TRBJ2-3; the match to TRBD2 covers 8 bases. Germline V gives CDR1 SGHTA, CDR2 FQGNSA. The length of the CDR3 is 17 residues. V lost 5 bases to trimming and J lost 0 bases; unmatched junction nucleotides: 10. The CDR3 DNA follows: TGTGCCAGCAGCCCTCGGGGAGCGGGGGTAAGCACAGATACGCAGTATTTT. Residues: CASSPRGAGVSTDTQYF.

This chain uses TRBV27 with TRBJ1-1; possibly TRBD1 for D (5 bases). Germline loops: CDR1 MNHEY, CDR2 SMNVEV (reference sequence). Trimming removed 2 bases at V and 5 bases at J, with 15 bases between. The CDR3 is 15 amino acids. The CDR3 reads CASSLRSGSATEAFF. The DNA of the CDR3 is TGTGCCAGCAGTTTACGTTCAGGGTCCGCGACTGAAGCTTTCTTT.